The text below deals with one TCR beta chain. What it recognizes is unknown. The data stem from a study of cytomegalovirus exposure and HLA in healthy donors. Looked up from germline, CDR1 is SGHTA and CDR2 is FQGNSA. V was cut by 1 base and J by 0 bases, with 6 bases left in between. The CDR3 runs 15 residues. The PCR contained 60 Vbeta and 13 Jbeta primers. Repertoires were generated with immunoSEQ multiplex PCR, while TCRdb's copy carries only in-frame clones and drops some. This sample's table reports 100,000 to 150,000 clones. Study-level findings and limits: Highly shared sequence variants in one cluster were likely a sequencing artifact. Presence/absence analyses supposed approximately even sequencing depth among donors. Immune exposure information available was restricted to CMV serostatus.

Sequenced sample: PBMCs. The source is a woman in her forties in good health and CMV-seropositive. The genes are TRBV7-2 and TRBJ1-4, with D unresolved. The CDR3 protein is CASSLGSSTNEKLFF. The CDR3 DNA reads TGTGCCAGCAGCTTAGGTAGCTCAACTAATGAAAAACTGTTTTTT. The variable domain in full, with the rest retrieved from reference TRBV7-2 and TRBJ1-4, is GAGVSQSPSNKVTEKGKDVELRCDPISGHTALYWYRQSLGQGLEFLIYFQGNSAPDKSGLPSDRFSAERTGGSVSTLTIQRTQQEDSAVYLCASSLGSSTNEKLFFGSGTQLSVL.